A selection of T cell receptor beta chains follows, all from one sample in a study of Ad26.COV2.S vaccination and SARS-CoV-2 variants. Assay used: immunoSEQ multiplex PCR; TCRdb lists only in-frame clones, some missing. This table has 400,000 to 500,000 clones, roughly 90% appearing once. Here the sequenced sample was peripheral blood, taken in a trial of Ad26.COV2.S vaccine versus placebo. The origin of the receptors is a person aged 18-65 years who received the Ad26.COV2.S COVID-19 vaccine or a placebo. The CDR3 runs from the conserved cysteine through the conserved F or W. The order of the fields is CDR3 DNA, CDR3 protein, D gene, clone size, V gene, J gene. D genes are given only for firm matches. Clone size is given for some rows only: seen once, a few or many times, or a class if the clone is expanded.

TGCGCCAGCAGCCCGAAGGGACTAGCAACCGAGCAGTACTTC	CASSPKGLATEQYF	TRBD2	once	TRBV4-3	TRBJ2-7
TGCGCCAGCAGCCACGAGGTCAGGGGGCCCAATGAAGCTTTCTTT	CASSHEVRGPNEAFF	TRBD1	-	TRBV4-3	TRBJ1-1
TGTGCCAGCAGCCCTGGGGGCAGGATTATAAGCTACACCTTC	CASSPGGRIISYTF	-	-	TRBV7-2	TRBJ1-2
TGTGCCAGCAGCCAGTCTTGGGAGGATTCACCCCTCCACTTT	CASSQSWEDSPLHF	-	-	TRBV14	TRBJ1-6
TGCGCCAGCAGCGCAGGGGCTGGGGAGCAGTACTTC	CASSAGAGEQYF	-	few	TRBV4-1	TRBJ2-7
TGTGCCAGCAGCTTGGCGGGGGGCCTATCCTACGAGCAGTACTTC	CASSLAGGLSYEQYF	-	-	TRBV5-4	TRBJ2-7
TGTGCCAGTAGTATAGAACCCCGGGGAGCCTCCTACGAGCAGTACTTC	CASSIEPRGASYEQYF	-	-	TRBV19	TRBJ2-7
TGTGCCAGCAGTTTAAAGTCTAACTATGGCTACACCTTC	CASSLKSNYGYTF	-	-	TRBV27	TRBJ1-2
TGTGCCAGCAGTTTCTCCCGGACTCCCAGCTCCTACGAGCAGTACTTC	CASSFSRTPSSYEQYF	-	-	TRBV6-5	TRBJ2-7
TGTGCCAGCAGTTTGTCGCAGGGTGAAGCTTTCTTT	CASSLSQGEAFF	-	-	TRBV28	TRBJ1-1
TGTGCCAGCAGCCGGGCAAGGGGACAGAATTCACCCCTCCACTTT	CASSRARGQNSPLHF	TRBD1	-	TRBV13	TRBJ1-6
TGTGCCAGCAGAGAACAGGGAGGGAGAAGCACTGAAGCTTTCTTT	CASREQGGRSTEAFF	-	-	TRBV3-1/TRBV3-2	TRBJ1-1
TGTGCCAGCAGCCGTGGACAGGGGGAGAACGAGCAGTACTTC	CASSRGQGENEQYF	TRBD1	-	TRBV4-2	TRBJ2-7
TGTGCCAGTAGCGTTAGGGATACGCAGTATTTT	CASSVRDTQYF	-	-	TRBV6-2/TRBV6-3	TRBJ2-3
TGTGCCAGCAGCTTCGTAGGGGGGTTGCCTAGCACAGATACGCAGTATTTT	CASSFVGGLPSTDTQYF	-	-	TRBV7-6	TRBJ2-3